These 17 T cell receptor beta chains came from one sample sequenced in a study of blood T cell repertoires in COVID-19. Assay: immunoSEQ multiplex PCR; the TCRdb copy retains only in-frame clones and omits some. Found here are a few hundred thousand clones, 89% of them singletons; the top ten hold 9.5% to 15%. The sequenced sample was peripheral blood. The receptors originated from a woman aged 55 to 70 with acute or convalescent COVID-19.

V is TRBV28 and J is TRBJ1-2, with 9 nucleotides matching TRBD1. Germline CDR1 reads MDHEN; CDR2 reads SYDVKM. The V segment lost 2 bases and the J segment 4 bases; nucleotides outside the gene matches: 5. This CDR3 is 15 amino acids long. The CDR3 reads CASSLTPGQGYGYTF. In DNA form, the CDR3 reads TGTGCCAGCAGTTTAACTCCGGGACAGGGCTATGGCTACACCTTC.

The chain carries TRBV29-1 and TRBJ1-2, with D perhaps matching TRBD1 (6 bases). This CDR3 has 12 amino acids. Germline CDR1 SQVTM, CDR2 ANQGSEA. Trimming removed 6 bases from V and 7 bases from J, with 15 bases in between. The CDR3: CSVGTQGPGYTF. The CDR3 coding sequence is TGCAGCGTAGGAACACAGGGACCTGGCTACACCTTC. Full variable domain (rest looked up from reference TRBV29-1 and TRBJ1-2): SAVISQKPSRDICQRGTSLTIQCQVDSQVTMMFWYRQQPGQSLTLIATANQGSEATYESGFVIDKFPISRPNLTFSTLTVSNMSPEDSSIYLCSVGTQGPGYTFGSGTRLTVV.

The DNA for the CDR3 is TGCGCCAGCAGCCAAGTGGGACAGCTCAGAGCTTTCTTT. Translation gives CASSQVGQLRAFF. This chain joins TRBV4-1 and TRBJ1-1; 7 bases line up with TRBD1. The V and J ends lost 1 base and 10 bases, in that order; junction bases with no gene match: 6. Looked up from germline, CDR1 is MGHRA and CDR2 is YSYEKL. This CDR3 comprises 13 residues.

CDR3 residues: CASSFFLRRRDRGSPLHF. CDR3 bases: TGTGCCAGCAGCTTTTTCCTCAGACGTAGGGACAGAGGTTCACCCCTCCACTTT. The V gene is TRBV7-2, the J gene TRBJ1-6; 7 bases are a match to TRBD1. Germline V gene lookup returns CDR1 SGHTA and CDR2 FQGNSA. The CDR3 is 18 residues long. V lost 3 bases to trimming and J lost 9 bases; unmatched junction nucleotides: 17. Variable domain in full (rest from reference TRBV7-2 and TRBJ1-6): GAGVSQSPSNKVTEKGKDVELRCDPISGHTALYWYRQSLGQGLEFLIYFQGNSAPDKSGLPSDRFSAERTGGSVSTLTIQRTQQEDSAVYLCASSFFLRRRDRGSPLHFGNGTRLTVT.

The chain uses TRBV24-1 and TRBJ2-2; D is possibly TRBD1 (5 bases). This CDR3 comprises 16 residues. The germline V gene encodes CDR1 KGHDR and CDR2 SFDVKD. V was cut by 0 bases and J by 3 bases, with 10 bases left in between. Here the CDR3 DNA reads TGTGCCACCAGTGATTTGAGGGGCCTCTACACCGGGGAGCTGTTTTTT. Translated, it gives CATSDLRGLYTGELFF.

CDR3 protein: CASSLQGQDLEKLFF. CDR3 coding DNA: TGTGCCAGCAGCTTGCAGGGACAGGATCTGGAAAAACTGTTTTTT. This sequence joins TRBV7-9 and TRBJ1-4; 8 bases map to TRBD1. Looked up from germline, CDR1 is SEHNR and CDR2 is FQNEAQ (reference sequence). The length of the CDR3 is 15 residues. The V and J ends lost 3 bases and 8 bases, in that order; junction bases with no gene match: 8. The full variable domain, with the rest looked up from reference TRBV7-9 and TRBJ1-4, is DTGVSQNPRHKITKRGQNVTFRCDPISEHNRLYWYRQTLGQGPEFLTYFQNEAQLEKSRLLSDRFSAERPKGSFSTLEIQRTEQGDSAMYLCASSLQGQDLEKLFFGSGTQLSVL.

The genes are TRBV7-8 and TRBJ2-1, with D tentatively TRBD1 (5 bases). The V and J ends lost 5 bases and 9 bases respectively, with 14 bases between them. The CDR3 totals 13 residues. The germline gives CDR1 SGHVS, CDR2 FQNEAQ. Written as DNA, the CDR3 is TGTGCCAGCAGCCCCCCCAGGGTTACTGAGCAGTTCTTC. Translated, it gives CASSPPRVTEQFF.

The chain is built from TRBV12-3 or TRBV12-4 and TRBJ1-5; D is perhaps TRBD1 (6 bases). The CDR3 consists of 12 residues. Between the trimmed V and J ends, which lost 4 bases and 7 bases, there was a span of 8 bases. The CDR3 spells CASSSQGQPQHF. The CDR3 region has the DNA TGTGCCAGCAGTTCACAGGGCCAGCCCCAGCATTTT.

The gene calls are TRBV12-3 or TRBV12-4 and TRBJ1-2, with D perhaps matching TRBD1 (6 bases). The V end lost 7 bases, the J end lost 2 bases, and 11 bases lay between the germline ends. The CDR3 covers 13 residues. The CDR3, as DNA: TGTGCCAGCACCTTGCAGGGGAACTATGGCTACACCTTC. Protein sequence: CASTLQGNYGYTF.

The genes are TRBV11-3 and TRBJ2-1; maybe TRBD1 (6 bases). Trimming removed 0 bases at V and 6 bases at J, with 12 bases between. This CDR3 comprises 15 residues. From germline, CDR1 is SGHNT and CDR2 YENEEA. Written as DNA, the CDR3 is TGTGCCAGCAGCTTAGAACAGGGAATCGGCAATGAGCAGTTCTTC. Translated: CASSLEQGIGNEQFF.

This clone was seen just once. The rearrangement links TRBV27 to TRBJ2-1; 8 bases match TRBD2. Germline trimming cut 4 bases from V and 7 bases from J; bases unmatched to any gene: 9. Per the germline V gene, CDR1 is MNHEY and CDR2 is SMNVEV (reference sequence). The CDR3 is made up of 15 amino acids. The CDR3 coding sequence is TGTGCCAGCAGTTCCCCACTCGGACTAGCTAATGAGCAGTTCTTC. Amino acid sequence: CASSSPLGLANEQFF.

The chain recombines TRBV27 with TRBJ2-6; TRBD1 agrees at 9 bases. In germline, CDR1 is MNHEY, CDR2 SMNVEV (reference sequence). The J segment lost 2 bases and the V segment lost 5 bases, leaving 1 base of the junction unmatched. The CDR3 has 15 residues. As DNA, the CDR3 is TGTGCCAGCAGTACAGGGGGCACTGGGGCCAACGTCCTGACTTTC. Translation: CASSTGGTGANVLTF.

This clone was seen a single time. The V call is TRBV18, the J call TRBJ2-1; 11 nucleotides line up with TRBD2. Trimming cost V 0 bases and J 8 bases; bases outside gene matches: 6. The CDR3 covers 16 residues. Germline V CDR1 and CDR2: KGHSH, LQKENI. CDR3 nucleotide sequence: TGTGCCAGCTCACCACCCCTAGCGGGAGGTATGGATGAGCAGTTCTTC. Encoded protein: CASSPPLAGGMDEQFF.

The CDR3 nucleotides are TGTGCCAGCAGCTTAGTAGGGACAGCTGACAATGAGCAGTTCTTC. It yields the protein CASSLVGTADNEQFF. This chain links TRBV7-2 with TRBJ2-1, with 7 bases matching TRBD1. Per the germline V gene, CDR1 is SGHTA and CDR2 is FQGNSA. The CDR3 is 15 amino acids. Trimming cost V 1 base and J 5 bases; bases outside gene matches: 5.

This chain joins TRBV7-3 and TRBJ2-1, with TRBD1 identical over 7 bases. The CDR3 is 13 residues long. The germline gives CDR1 SGHTA, CDR2 FQGTGA. The V and J ends lost 6 bases and 6 bases, in that order; junction bases with no gene match: 5. This CDR3 is CASSRTGANEQFF. The CDR3 DNA follows: TGTGCCAGCAGTCGAACAGGGGCCAATGAGCAGTTCTTC. The full variable domain, its missing parts supplied by reference TRBV7-3 and TRBJ2-1, is GAGVSQTPSNKVTEKGKYVELRCDPISGHTALYWYRQSLGQGPEFLIYFQGTGAADDSGLPNDRFFAVRPEGSVSTLKIQRTERGDSAVYLCASSRTGANEQFFGPGTRLTVL.

This rearrangement joins TRBV9 to TRBJ2-3; 10 bases map to TRBD2. The CDR3 consists of 17 residues. Germline CDR1 SGDLS, CDR2 YYNGEE. The J segment lost 4 bases and the V segment lost 0 bases, leaving 8 bases of the junction unmatched. CDR3 DNA: TGTGCCAGCAGCGTAGGAAGGACTAGCGGATCTTCAGATACGCAGTATTTT. Protein: CASSVGRTSGSSDTQYF.

This clone was counted a single time. The chain is built from TRBV6-4 and TRBJ1-2; the D gene is possibly TRBD1 (6 bases). V shed 0 bases and J shed 0 bases, with 29 bases lying between them. Germline lookup yields CDR1 MRHNA and CDR2 SNTAGT. The CDR3 sequence is 22 residues long. The CDR3 sequence is CASSDSVYSEGILRGTNYGYTF. In DNA, the CDR3 is TGTGCCAGCAGTGACTCGGTTTACAGCGAGGGCATCCTGAGGGGGACTAACTATGGCTACACCTTC.